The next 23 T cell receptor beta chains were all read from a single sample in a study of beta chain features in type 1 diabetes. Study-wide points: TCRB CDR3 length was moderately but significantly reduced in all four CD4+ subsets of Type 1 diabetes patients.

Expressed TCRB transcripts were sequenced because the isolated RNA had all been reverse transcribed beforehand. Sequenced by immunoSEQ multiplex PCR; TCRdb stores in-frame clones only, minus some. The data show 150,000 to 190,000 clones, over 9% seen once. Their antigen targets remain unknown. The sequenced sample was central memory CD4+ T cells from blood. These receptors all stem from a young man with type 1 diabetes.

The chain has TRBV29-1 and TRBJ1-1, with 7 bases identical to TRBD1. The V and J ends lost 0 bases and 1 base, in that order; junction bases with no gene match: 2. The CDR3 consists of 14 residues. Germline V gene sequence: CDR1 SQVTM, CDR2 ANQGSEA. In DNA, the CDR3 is TGCAGCGTTGAAGATAGGGGGCGGAACACTGAAGCTTTCTTT. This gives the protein CSVEDRGRNTEAFF. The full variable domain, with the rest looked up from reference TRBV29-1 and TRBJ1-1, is SAVISQKPSRDICQRGTSLTIQCQVDSQVTMMFWYRQQPGQSLTLIATANQGSEATYESGFVIDKFPISRPNLTFSTLTVSNMSPEDSSIYLCSVEDRGRNTEAFFGQGTRLTVV.

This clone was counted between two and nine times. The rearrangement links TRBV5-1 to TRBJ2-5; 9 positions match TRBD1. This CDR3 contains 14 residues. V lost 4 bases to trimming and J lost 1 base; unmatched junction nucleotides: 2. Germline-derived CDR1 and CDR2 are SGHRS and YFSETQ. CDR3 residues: CASSQTGGQETQYF. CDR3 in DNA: TGCGCCAGCAGCCAGACAGGGGGCCAAGAGACCCAGTACTTC.

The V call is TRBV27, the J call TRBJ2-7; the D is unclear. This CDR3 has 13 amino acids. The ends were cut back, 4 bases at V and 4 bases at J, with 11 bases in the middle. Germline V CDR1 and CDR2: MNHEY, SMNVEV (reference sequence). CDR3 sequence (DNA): TGTGCCAGCAGTTACCGCCCCACTTACGAGCAGTACTTC. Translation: CASSYRPTYEQYF.

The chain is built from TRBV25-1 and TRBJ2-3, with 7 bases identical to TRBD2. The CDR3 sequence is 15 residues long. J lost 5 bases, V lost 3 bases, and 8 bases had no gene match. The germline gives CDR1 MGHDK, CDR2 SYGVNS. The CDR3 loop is CASSDRTSLQDTQYF. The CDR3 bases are TGTGCCAGCAGTGACCGGACTAGTTTACAAGATACGCAGTATTTT.

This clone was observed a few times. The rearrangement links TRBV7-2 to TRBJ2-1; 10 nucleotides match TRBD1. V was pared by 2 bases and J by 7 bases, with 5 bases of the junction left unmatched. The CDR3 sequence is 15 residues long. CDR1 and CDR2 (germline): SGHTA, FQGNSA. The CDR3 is CASSLMGQGLNEQFF. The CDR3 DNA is TGTGCCAGCAGCTTAATGGGACAGGGGTTAAATGAGCAGTTCTTC.

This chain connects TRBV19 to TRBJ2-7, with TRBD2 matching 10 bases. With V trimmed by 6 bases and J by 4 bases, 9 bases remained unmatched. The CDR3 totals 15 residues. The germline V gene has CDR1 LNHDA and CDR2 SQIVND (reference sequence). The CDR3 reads CASRLEGTSVYEQYF. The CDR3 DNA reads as TGTGCCAGTAGATTGGAGGGGACTAGCGTTTACGAGCAGTACTTC.

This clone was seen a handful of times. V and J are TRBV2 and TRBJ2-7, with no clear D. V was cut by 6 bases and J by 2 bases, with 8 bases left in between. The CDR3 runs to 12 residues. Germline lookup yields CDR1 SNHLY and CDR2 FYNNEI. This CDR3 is CASRARTYEQYF. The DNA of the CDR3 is TGTGCCAGCAGGGCTAGAACCTACGAGCAGTACTTC.

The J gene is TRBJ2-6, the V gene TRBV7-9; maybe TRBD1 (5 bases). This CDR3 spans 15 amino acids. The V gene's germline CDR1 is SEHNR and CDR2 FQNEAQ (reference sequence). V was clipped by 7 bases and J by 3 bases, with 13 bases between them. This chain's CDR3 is CASTLWGFGANVLTF. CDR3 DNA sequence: TGTGCCAGCACCCTTTGGGGCTTTGGGGCCAACGTCCTGACTTTC.

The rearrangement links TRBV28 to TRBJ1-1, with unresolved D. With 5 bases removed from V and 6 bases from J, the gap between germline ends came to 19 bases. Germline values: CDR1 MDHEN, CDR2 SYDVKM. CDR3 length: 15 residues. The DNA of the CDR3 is TGTGCCAGCAGTCCCTACGGAGGACGGTTGGCTGAAGCTTTCTTT. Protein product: CASSPYGGRLAEAFF. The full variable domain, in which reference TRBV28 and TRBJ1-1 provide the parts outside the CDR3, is DVKVTQSSRYLVKRTGEKVFLECVQDMDHENMFWYRQDPGLGLRLIYFSYDVKMKEKGDIPEGYSVSREKKERFSLILESASTNQTSMYLCASSPYGGRLAEAFFGQGTRLTVV.

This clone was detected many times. Written as DNA, the CDR3 is TGTGCCAGCAGCTCCGGGACAGGGGGCGGCTCGGGTGAAAAACTGTTTTTT. Translating it yields CASSSGTGGGSGEKLFF. V is TRBV7-9 and J is TRBJ1-4; 12 bases agree with TRBD1. The V gene end was trimmed by 4 bases and the J gene end by 7 bases; junction bases not matched to a gene: 10. The germline V gene encodes CDR1 SEHNR and CDR2 FQNEAQ (reference sequence). CDR3 length: 17 amino acids. Filled out from reference TRBV7-9 and TRBJ1-4, the complete variable domain reads DTGVSQNPRHKITKRGQNVTFRCDPISEHNRLYWYRQTLGQGPEFLTYFQNEAQLEKSRLLSDRFSAERPKGSFSTLEIQRTEQGDSAMYLCASSSGTGGGSGEKLFFGSGTQLSVL.

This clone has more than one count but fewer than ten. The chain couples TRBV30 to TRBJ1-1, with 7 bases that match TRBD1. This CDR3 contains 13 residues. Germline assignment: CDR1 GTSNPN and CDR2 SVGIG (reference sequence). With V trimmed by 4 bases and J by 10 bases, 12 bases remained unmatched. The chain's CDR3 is CAWKLQGPFGAFF. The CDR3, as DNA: TGTGCCTGGAAGCTACAGGGGCCCTTCGGAGCTTTCTTT.

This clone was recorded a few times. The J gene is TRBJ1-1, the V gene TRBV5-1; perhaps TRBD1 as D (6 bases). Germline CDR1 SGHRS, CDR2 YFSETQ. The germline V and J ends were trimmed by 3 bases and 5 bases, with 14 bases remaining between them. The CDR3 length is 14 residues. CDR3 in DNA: TGCGCCAGCAGCTACAGGGAAATAGAGACTGAAGCTTTCTTT. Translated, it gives CASSYREIETEAFF.

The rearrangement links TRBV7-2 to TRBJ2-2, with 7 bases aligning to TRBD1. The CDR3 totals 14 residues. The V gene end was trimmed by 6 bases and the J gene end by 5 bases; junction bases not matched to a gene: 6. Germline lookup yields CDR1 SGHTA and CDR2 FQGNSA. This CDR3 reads CASRGGRLTGELFF. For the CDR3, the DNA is TGTGCCAGCAGAGGGGGCCGGCTTACCGGGGAGCTGTTTTTT.

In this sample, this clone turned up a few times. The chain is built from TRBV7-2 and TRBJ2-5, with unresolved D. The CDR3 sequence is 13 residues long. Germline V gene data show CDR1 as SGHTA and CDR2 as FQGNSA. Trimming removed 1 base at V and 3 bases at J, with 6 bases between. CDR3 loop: CASSLGQKETQYF. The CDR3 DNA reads TGTGCCAGCAGCTTAGGGCAGAAAGAGACCCAGTACTTC.

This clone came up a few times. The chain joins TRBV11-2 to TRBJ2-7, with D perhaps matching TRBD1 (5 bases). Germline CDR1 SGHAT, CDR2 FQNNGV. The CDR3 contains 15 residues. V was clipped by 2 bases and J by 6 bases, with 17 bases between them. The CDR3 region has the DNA TGTGCCAGCAGCTTAATTTATGGTGGGGCTGGCGAGCAGTACTTC. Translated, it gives CASSLIYGGAGEQYF.

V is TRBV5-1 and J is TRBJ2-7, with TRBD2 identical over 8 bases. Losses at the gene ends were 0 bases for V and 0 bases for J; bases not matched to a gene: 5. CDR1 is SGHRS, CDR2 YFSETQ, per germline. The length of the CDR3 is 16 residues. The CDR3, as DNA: TGCGCCAGCAGCTTGGATGCGGGAGGCCGCTCCTACGAGCAGTACTTC. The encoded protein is CASSLDAGGRSYEQYF.

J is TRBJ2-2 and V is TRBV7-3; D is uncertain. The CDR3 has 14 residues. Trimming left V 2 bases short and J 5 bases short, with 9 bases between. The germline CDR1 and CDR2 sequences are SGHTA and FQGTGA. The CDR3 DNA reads TGTGCCAGCAGCTTAGTTCGACATACCGGGGAGCTGTTTTTT. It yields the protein CASSLVRHTGELFF.

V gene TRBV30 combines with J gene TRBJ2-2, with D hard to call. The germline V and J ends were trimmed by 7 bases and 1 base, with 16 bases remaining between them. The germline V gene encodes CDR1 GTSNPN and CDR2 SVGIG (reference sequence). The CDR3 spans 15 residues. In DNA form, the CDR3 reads TGTGCCTCCCTCCCGGGTACTTGGAACACCGGGGAGCTGTTTTTT. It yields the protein CASLPGTWNTGELFF.

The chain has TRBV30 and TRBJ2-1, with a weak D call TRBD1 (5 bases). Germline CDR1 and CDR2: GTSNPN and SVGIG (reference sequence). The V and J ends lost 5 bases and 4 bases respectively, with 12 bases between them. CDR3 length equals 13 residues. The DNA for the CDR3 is TGTGCCTGGGGACACGGCCTTTACAATGAGCAGTTCTTC. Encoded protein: CAWGHGLYNEQFF. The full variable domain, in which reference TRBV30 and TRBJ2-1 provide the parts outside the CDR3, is SQTIHQWPATLVQPVGSPLSLECTVEGTSNPNLYWYRQAAGRGLQLLFYSVGIGQISSEVPQNLSASRPQDRQFILSSKKLLLSDSGFYLCAWGHGLYNEQFFGPGTRLTVL.

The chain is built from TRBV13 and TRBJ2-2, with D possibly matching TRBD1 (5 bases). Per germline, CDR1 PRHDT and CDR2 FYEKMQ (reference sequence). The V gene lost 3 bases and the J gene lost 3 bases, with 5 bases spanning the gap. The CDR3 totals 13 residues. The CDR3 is CASSFRDTGELFF. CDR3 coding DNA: TGTGCCAGCAGCTTCAGGGACACCGGGGAGCTGTTTTTT. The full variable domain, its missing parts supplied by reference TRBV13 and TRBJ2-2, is AAGVIQSPRHLIKEKRETATLKCYPIPRHDTVYWYQQGPGQDPQFLISFYEKMQSDKGSIPDRFSAQQFSDYHSELNMSSLELGDSALYFCASSFRDTGELFFGEGSRLTVL.

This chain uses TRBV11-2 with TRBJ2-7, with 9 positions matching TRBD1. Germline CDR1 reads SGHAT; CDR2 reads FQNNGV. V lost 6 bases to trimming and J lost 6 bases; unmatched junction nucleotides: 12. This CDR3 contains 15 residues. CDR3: CASSFQPGTGTEQYF. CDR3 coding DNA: TGTGCCAGCAGTTTCCAACCCGGGACAGGGACCGAGCAGTACTTC.

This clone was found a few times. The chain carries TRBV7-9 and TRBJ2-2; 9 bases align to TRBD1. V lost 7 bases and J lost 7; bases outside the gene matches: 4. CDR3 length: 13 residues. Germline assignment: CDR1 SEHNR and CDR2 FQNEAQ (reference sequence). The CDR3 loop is CASNGQGHGELFF. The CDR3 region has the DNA TGTGCCAGCAACGGACAGGGGCACGGGGAGCTGTTTTTT.

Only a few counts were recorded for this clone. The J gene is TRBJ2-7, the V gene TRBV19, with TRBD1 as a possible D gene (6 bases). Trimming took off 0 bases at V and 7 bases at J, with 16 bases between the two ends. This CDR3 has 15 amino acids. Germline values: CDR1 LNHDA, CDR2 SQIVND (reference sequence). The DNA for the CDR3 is TGTGCCAGTAGTATAGAGGCCAGCAGGGGCATGGAGCAGTACTTC. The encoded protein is CASSIEASRGMEQYF.